These T cell receptor beta chains were read from a single sample in a study of graft-versus-host responses after intestinal transplantation. Repertoires were generated with immunoSEQ multiplex PCR, while TCRdb's copy carries only in-frame clones and drops some. The top ten hold roughly 2.5% of the sample, which has roughly 9,800 clones, about 90% seen once. Sequencing used PBMCs, obtained just over 42 days after intestinal transplant. The origin of the receptors is a human patient who received an intestinal transplant, so some T cells may come from the graft donor. Each CDR3 is given with its conserved first and last residue. Each record gives: D gene, clone size, V gene, J gene, CDR3 DNA, CDR3 protein. The D gene is left open where the match is weak. Clone size is not always given. Where it is, it says once, few, many or a class for expanded clones.

-	-	TRBV30	TRBJ2-7	TGTGCCTGGAGCCCCAAGGGGCCGCTGGGGGAGCAGTACTTC	CAWSPKGPLGEQYF
-	once	TRBV4-1	TRBJ1-5	TGCGCCAGCAGCCATGACCGGTATAAGCCCCAGCATTTT	CASSHDRYKPQHF
-	-	TRBV7-6	TRBJ1-1	TGTGCCAGCAGCTTAGAAGCTGAGATGAACACTGAAGCTTTCTTT	CASSLEAEMNTEAFF
TRBD2	-	TRBV11-1	TRBJ2-5	TGTGCCAGCAGCTTAGTCGGGCTAGCGGGAATAAAGACCCAGTACTTC	CASSLVGLAGIKTQYF
-	-	TRBV28	TRBJ1-2	TGTGCCACGAGTCGGCAGTATGGCTACACCTTC	CATSRQYGYTF
-	once	TRBV27	TRBJ1-5	TGTGCCAGCAGTTTATTCCCCCCGGGCCCCCTGGTGAGGACCCTTAGCAATCAGCCCCAGCATTTT	CASSLFPPGPLVRTLSNQPQHF
-	-	TRBV5-4	TRBJ2-5	TGTGCCAGCAGCCCTCCCCCGACAGGTCAAGAGACCCAGTACTTC	CASSPPPTGQETQYF
-	-	TRBV2	TRBJ2-5	TGTGCCAGCAGGGATACTAGATCCCCTGAGACCCAGTACTTC	CASRDTRSPETQYF
TRBD2	-	TRBV29-1	TRBJ2-2	TGCAGCGTTTCTAGCGGGTACACCGGGGAGCTGTTTTTT	CSVSSGYTGELFF
-	-	TRBV6-4	TRBJ1-5	TGTGCCAGCAGAGGACAGCCCCAGCATTTT	CASRGQPQHF
-	-	TRBV7-9	TRBJ1-2	TGTGCCAGCAGCCCGCCTACTCACAGGGATGGAGGCTATGGCTACACCTTC	CASSPPTHRDGGYGYTF
-	-	TRBV25-1	TRBJ1-3	TGTGCCAGCAGTGTCAGGGTTCGGAGGGCCCACCGCTGGAACACCATATATTTT	CASSVRVRRAHRWNTIYF
TRBD1	-	TRBV18	TRBJ1-6	TGTGCCAGCTCACCACTCGGACAGGGGAACTCACCCCTCCACTTT	CASSPLGQGNSPLHF
-	-	TRBV28	TRBJ2-2	TGTGCCAGCAGCCCGGGGTCCGGGGAGCTGTTTTTT	CASSPGSGELFF
TRBD1	-	TRBV9	TRBJ2-5	TGTGCCAGCAGCGCAACAGGGGGCGCCTTAGAGACCCAGTACTTC	CASSATGGALETQYF
-	-	TRBV6-5	TRBJ2-7	TGTGCCAGCAGAGGTACAGGGCGGGAGCAGTACTTC	CASRGTGREQYF
TRBD1	-	TRBV7-9	TRBJ2-3	TGTGCCAGCAGCGCCGGACAGGGGTCTTCAGATACGCAGTATTTT	CASSAGQGSSDTQYF
-	-	TRBV10-1	TRBJ1-5	TGCGCCGCCAAACAAACCAGAGATTGGCAGCCCCAGCATTTT	CAAKQTRDWQPQHF
-	once	TRBV18	TRBJ2-2	TGTGCCAGCTCACCACGGGCCTCCACGGCGGACACCGGGGAGCTGTTTTTT	CASSPRASTADTGELFF
-	-	TRBV7-9	TRBJ2-7	TGTGCCAGCAGCGAAACGGGGGCGGCCTACGAGCAGTACTTC	CASSETGAAYEQYF
-	-	TRBV2	TRBJ2-7	TGTGCCAGAGGTCTTGAGCATACCTCCTACGAGCAGTACTTC	CARGLEHTSYEQYF
-	-	TRBV5-5	TRBJ2-7	TGTGCCAGCAGCTTGACCGGGGAAGTCTACGAGCAGTACTTC	CASSLTGEVYEQYF
TRBD2	-	TRBV29-1	TRBJ2-1	TGCAGCGTTGATTGGGGGAGGGTCCTCAATGAGCAGTTCTTC	CSVDWGRVLNEQFF
-	-	TRBV6-5	TRBJ2-7	TGTGCCAGCAGATTGACAGTCCTCAGATACTATAAGCAGTACTTC	CASRLTVLRYYKQYF
-	-	TRBV7-6	TRBJ2-1	TGTGCCAGCAGCTTAGGATCCTACTCCAATGAGCAGTTCTTC	CASSLGSYSNEQFF
TRBD1	-	TRBV27	TRBJ1-5	TGTGCCAGCAGTTTGACAGGACAGGGGGCGAGAAATCAGCCCCAGCATTTT	CASSLTGQGARNQPQHF
TRBD1	-	TRBV15	TRBJ2-1	TGTGCCACCAGCAAAAATAAGGGACAGGGGTACAATGAGCAGTTCTTC	CATSKNKGQGYNEQFF
TRBD2	-	TRBV6-6	TRBJ2-7	TGTGCCAGCAGTTCAGCGGGAGGTGGCGAGCAGTACTTC	CASSSAGGGEQYF
-	-	TRBV4-1	TRBJ2-7	TGCGCCAGCAGCCAAGGCGGACAGCGATCCTACGAGCAGTACTTC	CASSQGGQRSYEQYF
-	-	TRBV10-2	TRBJ1-2	TGCGCCAGCAGGGACTGGTATGGAGGCTACACCTTC	CASRDWYGGYTF
-	-	TRBV27	TRBJ2-1	TGTGCCAGCAGTTTATCGTACTGGGATGAGCAGTTCTTC	CASSLSYWDEQFF
-	few	TRBV9	TRBJ1-6	TGTGCCAGCAGCTCGAGAGGGACACCCTTGGCTAATTCACCCCTCCACTTT	CASSSRGTPLANSPLHF
TRBD1	-	TRBV6-5	TRBJ1-1	TGTGCCAGCAGTTACTTACAGGGGACTGAAGCTTTCTTT	CASSYLQGTEAFF
-	-	TRBV14	TRBJ2-7	TGTGCCAGCAGCCAAAGGGCCCACGAGCAGTACTTC	CASSQRAHEQYF
-	-	TRBV7-9	TRBJ2-5	TGTGCCAGCAGCTCCGCCGGGCCCTACGGGGAGACCCAGTACTTC	CASSSAGPYGETQYF
-	-	TRBV7-2	TRBJ1-1	TGTGCCAGCAGCGTACAAGGGGGAATGAACACTGAAGCTTTCTTT	CASSVQGGMNTEAFF
-	-	TRBV6-6	TRBJ1-1	TGTGCCAGCAGGCCAGGCAGCGGGGCGCCGTTGACTGAAGCTTTCTTT	CASRPGSGAPLTEAFF
-	-	TRBV6-1	TRBJ1-4	TGTGCCAGCAGTGTAGCCCCTGCAACTAATGAAAAACTGTTTTTT	CASSVAPATNEKLFF
-	-	TRBV11-2	TRBJ2-1	TGTGCCAGCAGCCGACGCGAGACTCTCAACAATGAGCAGTTCTTC	CASSRRETLNNEQFF
TRBD1	-	TRBV7-6	TRBJ1-4	TGTGCCAGCAGAGCACAGGGGGCATCAAATGAAAAACTGTTTTTT	CASRAQGASNEKLFF
-	once	TRBV5-1	TRBJ2-3	TGCGCCAGCAGCGACGGGGCGCCGAATACGCAGTATTTT	CASSDGAPNTQYF
-	-	TRBV6-1	TRBJ2-7	TGTGCCAGCAGTGACCCCGGGGCCTTCTACTACGAGCAGTACTTC	CASSDPGAFYYEQYF
TRBD2	-	TRBV28	TRBJ2-7	TGTGCCAGCAGTGATCTAGCGGGAGTCTACGAGCAGTACTTC	CASSDLAGVYEQYF
-	-	TRBV10-2	TRBJ1-6	TGCGCCAGCAGTGAACAAGGGGATAATTCACCCCTCCACTTT	CASSEQGDNSPLHF
-	once	TRBV5-1	TRBJ2-1	TGCGCCAGCAGCTTGGCCCATACAGGGGAGCAGTTCTTC	CASSLAHTGEQFF
-	-	TRBV27	TRBJ1-2	TGTGCCAGCAGTCCCGTAAGTGCGAGGTTTTACGGCTACACCTTC	CASSPVSARFYGYTF
TRBD1	-	TRBV2	TRBJ2-7	TGTGCCAGCAGAGGGACAGGGGTTTCCCACTCCTACGAGCAGTACTTC	CASRGTGVSHSYEQYF
TRBD2	-	TRBV10-3	TRBJ2-3	TGTGCCATCTCCCTCCGGCGGCTAGCGGGGGTACGAAGTGGCACAGATACGCAGTATTTT	CAISLRRLAGVRSGTDTQYF
-	-	TRBV4-1	TRBJ2-6	TGCGCCAGCAGCCTCCCACACGGGGGCGCTGGGGCCAACGTCCTGACTTTC	CASSLPHGGAGANVLTF
-	-	TRBV11-2	TRBJ1-1	TGTGCCAGCAGCTTATCCGTACAAGCTGAAGCTTTCTTT	CASSLSVQAEAFF